One sample yielded the 9 T cell receptor beta chains listed below, sequenced in a study of shared clonotypes between healthy human individuals. Terminally differentiated effector memory CD45RA+ cells were excluded from the naive CD8 cells, which were CD45RO-negative and positively selected for CCR7. Method: immunoSEQ multiplex PCR; TCRdb's copy keeps in-frame clones and lacks some. The sample contains over 2 million clones, roughly 94% of which appear only once. Sequencing input: naive CD8+ T cells sorted from blood. The receptors originated from a man aged 18 to 29 in good health.

The chain uses TRBV27 and TRBJ2-7, with 8 bases that match TRBD2. Germline V gives CDR1 MNHEY, CDR2 SMNVEV (reference sequence). This CDR3 region has 15 residues. The junction had 6 bases not matched to a gene; V was cut back by 2 bases and J by 3 bases. The CDR3 here is CASSLLGGGFYEQYF. The CDR3, as DNA: TGTGCCAGCAGTTTACTGGGCGGGGGGTTCTACGAGCAGTACTTC.

This clone occurred once. The rearrangement joins TRBV7-9 to TRBJ1-1; the match to TRBD1 covers 10 bases. The CDR3 runs to 14 residues. Trimming removed 5 bases from V and 4 bases from J; junction bases left unmatched: 4. In germline, CDR1 is SEHNR, CDR2 FQNEAQ (reference sequence). DNA for the CDR3: TGTGCCAGCAGCACGGGACAGGGGCTCACTGAAGCTTTCTTT. It yields the protein CASSTGQGLTEAFF.

The chain joins TRBV7-8 to TRBJ2-7, with a possible D match to TRBD2 (6 bases). Looked up from germline, CDR1 is SGHVS and CDR2 is FQNEAQ. Trimming removed 3 bases from V and 0 bases from J, with 12 bases in between. The CDR3 is 15 amino acids. The CDR3 nucleotides read TGTGCCAGCAGCTTTGGGACTCGGAGCTCCTACGAGCAGTACTTC. Translated: CASSFGTRSSYEQYF.

This clone was recorded once. The chain uses TRBV11-2 and TRBJ2-5, with D perhaps TRBD1 (7 bases). CDR1 and CDR2 from the germline V gene are SGHAT and FQNNGV. The CDR3 is 13 residues long. The V and J ends lost 5 bases and 5 bases respectively, with 12 bases between them. CDR3 loop: CASSMTGRETQYF. The DNA of the CDR3 is TGTGCCAGCAGCATGACAGGGAGGGAGACCCAGTACTTC.

This chain connects TRBV9 to TRBJ1-2; 8 positions agree with TRBD1. The CDR3 has 15 residues. Germline lookup yields CDR1 SGDLS and CDR2 YYNGEE. V shed 3 bases, J shed 8 bases, and the junction held 12 bases outside the gene matches. The CDR3, as DNA: TGTGCCAGCAGCGGACCGGGACAGGCAGCTATGGGCTACACCTTC. The encoded protein is CASSGPGQAAMGYTF.

Remarks on this clone: This sample includes further DNA sequences coding for the same CDR3. The chain is built from TRBV4-1 and TRBJ2-7, with 10 bases aligning to TRBD2. After removal of 4 bases from V and 2 bases from J, the junction contained 5 bases not matched to a gene. Germline CDR1 is MGHRA and CDR2 is YSYEKL. The CDR3 has 15 amino acids. CDR3 bases: TGCGCCAGCAGCCCCAGGACTAGCGGAACCTACGAGCAGTACTTC. This gives the protein CASSPRTSGTYEQYF.

This clone appeared a few times. The rearrangement links TRBV5-1 to TRBJ1-5; TRBD1 agrees at 7 bases. With V trimmed by 4 bases and J by 4 bases, 5 bases remained unmatched. The CDR3 has 14 residues. Germline V gene data show CDR1 as SGHRS and CDR2 as YFSETQ. CDR3 sequence reads: CASSQTGLNQPQHF. The CDR3 coding sequence is TGCGCCAGCAGCCAGACAGGGCTGAATCAGCCCCAGCATTTT.

V and J are TRBV5-8 and TRBJ1-2, with a tentative D call TRBD1 (5 bases). The CDR3 has 13 amino acids. Germline CDR1 and CDR2: SGHTS and YDEGEE. V lost 2 bases and J 11 bases, leaving 16 bases between the germline ends. CDR3 residues: CASSFPVPGPYTF. CDR3 bases: TGTGCCAGCAGCTTCCCGGTGCCAGGGCCTTACACCTTC.

This chain connects TRBV11-3 to TRBJ2-7; D not resolved. CDR3 length: 13 residues. Germline-derived CDR1 and CDR2 are SGHNT and YENEEA. The V gene lost 3 bases and the J gene lost 3 bases, with 9 bases spanning the gap. Here the CDR3 reads CASSLSIDYEQYF. The CDR3 DNA sequence: TGTGCCAGCAGCTTGTCGATAGACTACGAGCAGTACTTC.